The clone carrying this T cell receptor beta chain showed up just once. No antigen is known for it. One end of the junction varies from germline; a read error may be responsible. In TCRdb, the PCR reads were re-called with MiXCR into one record per CDR3 protein. The sample consists of about 640,000 distinct CDR3 sequences, approximately 20% of them appearing once. The CDR3 extends over 15 amino acids. CDR1 is SEHNR, CDR2 FQNEAQ, per germline (reference sequence). The data originate from a study of molecular identifiers for immune sequencing clone quantification. Findings and limits, study-wide: Clones exceeding 20 RNA copies carried over 99% of effector molecules but under 1% of naive-cell molecules.

Sequencing input: naive CD8+ T cells from blood, with Jurkat cell RNA spiked in. Subset described: FACS-sorted CD8+CD4-CCR7+CD45RA+ naive T cells. This sequence originates from a human donor in good health. Some libraries in this study had Jurkat cell RNA spiked in. The chain joins TRBV7-9 to TRBJ2-7; 10 bases fit TRBD2. The CDR3 region is CASSPGTSEQNERYF. The CDR3 DNA follows: TGTGCCAGCAGCCCTGGGACTAGCGAACAAAACGAGCGGTACTTC.